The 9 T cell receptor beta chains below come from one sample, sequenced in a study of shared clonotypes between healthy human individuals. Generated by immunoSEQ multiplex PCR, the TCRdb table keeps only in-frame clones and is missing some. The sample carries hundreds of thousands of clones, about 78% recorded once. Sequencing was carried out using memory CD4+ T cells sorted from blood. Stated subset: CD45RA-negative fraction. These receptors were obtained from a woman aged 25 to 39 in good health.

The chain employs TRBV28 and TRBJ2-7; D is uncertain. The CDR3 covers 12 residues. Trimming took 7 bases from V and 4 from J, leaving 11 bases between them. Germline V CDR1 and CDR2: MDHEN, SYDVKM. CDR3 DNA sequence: TGTGCCAGCACTGTCGCTGGGTACGAGCAGTACTTC. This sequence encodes CASTVAGYEQYF.

The CDR3 sequence is CASSPWEIGEQFF. The CDR3 nucleotides are TGTGCCAGCAGCCCCTGGGAGATAGGTGAGCAGTTCTTC. The rearrangement links TRBV7-2 to TRBJ2-1; TRBD2 is a possible D gene (5 bases). V dropped 5 bases and J dropped 9 bases, with 14 bases sitting between them. The germline gives CDR1 SGHTA, CDR2 FQGNSA. CDR3 length: 13 residues.

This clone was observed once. In DNA, the CDR3 is TGTGCCAGCAGCCTTGCGGGGGCGGCAGCCGGGGAGCTGTTTTTT. This sequence encodes CASSLAGAAAGELFF. This chain joins TRBV7-6 and TRBJ2-2; TRBD2 might be the D (7 bases). V was trimmed by 5 bases and J by 6 bases, leaving 16 bases between them. Germline CDR1 reads SGHVS; CDR2 reads FNYEAQ. The CDR3 length is 15 residues.

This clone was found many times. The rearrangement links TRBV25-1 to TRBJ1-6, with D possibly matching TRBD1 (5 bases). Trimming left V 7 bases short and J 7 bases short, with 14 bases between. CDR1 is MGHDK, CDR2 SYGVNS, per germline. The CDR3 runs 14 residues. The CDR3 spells CASTGIGANSPLHF. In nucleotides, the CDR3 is TGTGCCAGCACCGGTATAGGGGCAAATTCACCCCTCCACTTT.

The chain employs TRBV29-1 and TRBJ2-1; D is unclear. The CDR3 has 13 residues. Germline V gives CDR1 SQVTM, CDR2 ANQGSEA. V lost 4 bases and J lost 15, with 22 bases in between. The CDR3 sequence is CSVGRDGVERPFF. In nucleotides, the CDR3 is TGCAGCGTTGGAAGGGATGGAGTCGAAAGGCCGTTCTTC.

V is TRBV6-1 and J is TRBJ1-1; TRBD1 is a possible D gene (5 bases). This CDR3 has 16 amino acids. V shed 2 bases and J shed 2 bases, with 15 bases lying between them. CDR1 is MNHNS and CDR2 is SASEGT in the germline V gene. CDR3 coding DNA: TGTGCCAGCAGTGAAATCATATCCAGGACAAACACTGAAGCTTTCTTT. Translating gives CASSEIISRTNTEAFF.

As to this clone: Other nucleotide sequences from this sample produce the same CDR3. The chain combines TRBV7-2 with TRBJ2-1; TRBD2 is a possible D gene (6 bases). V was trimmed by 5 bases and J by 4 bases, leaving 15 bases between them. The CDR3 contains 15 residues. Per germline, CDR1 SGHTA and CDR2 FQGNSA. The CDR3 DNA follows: TGTGCCAGCAGCCTTGGGACTCGGGCTTACAATGAGCAGTTCTTC. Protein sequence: CASSLGTRAYNEQFF.

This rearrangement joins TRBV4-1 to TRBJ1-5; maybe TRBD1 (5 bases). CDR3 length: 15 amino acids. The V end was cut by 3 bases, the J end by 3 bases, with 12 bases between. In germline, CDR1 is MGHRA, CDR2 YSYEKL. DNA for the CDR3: TGCGCCAGCAGCCAGGGGGTTTTGTCCAATCAGCCCCAGCATTTT. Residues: CASSQGVLSNQPQHF.

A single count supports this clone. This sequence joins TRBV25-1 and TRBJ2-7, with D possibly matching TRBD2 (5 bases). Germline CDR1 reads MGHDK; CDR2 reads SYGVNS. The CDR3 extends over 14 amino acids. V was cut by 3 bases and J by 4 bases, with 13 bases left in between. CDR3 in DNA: TGTGCCAGCAGTGAGTCGAGGGCCAAATACGAGCAGTACTTC. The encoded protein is CASSESRAKYEQYF.